The present T cell receptor beta chain was sequenced within a study of regulatory T cells in long-lasting Graves disease. The CDR3 covers 15 residues. From germline, CDR1 is LNHDA and CDR2 SQIVND (reference sequence). The V and J ends lost 5 bases and 1 base respectively, with 11 bases between them. Building the TCR beta libraries relied on iRepertoire HTBI primers, and CDR3 regions underwent Arm-PCR. TCRdb redid the calling of the multiplex PCR reads with MiXCR, one entry per CDR3 protein. In the table there are 250,000 to 300,000 distinct CDR3 sequences, 18% of which are singletons. Time point here: newly diagnosed GD, antithyroid drugs for less than 3 months. PBMCs provided the RNA from which the TCR library was made. The same sample was also used in a study of T cells in Graves' hyperthyroidism and ophthalmopathy. According to that study: Any patient presenting with uncontrolled infection, other autoimmune disease, pregnancy or lactation was left out.

The sequenced sample was peripheral blood mononuclear cells (PBMCs), obtained at new diagnosis, from a patient treated with antithyroid drugs. The gene calls are TRBV19 and TRBJ2-2; no clear D. The clonotype originates from a woman in her 30s with Graves disease. CDR3 loop: CASSGVEGNTGELFF. The CDR3 coding sequence is TGTGCCAGTAGTGGGGTGGAAGGGAACACCGGGGAGCTGTTTTTT.